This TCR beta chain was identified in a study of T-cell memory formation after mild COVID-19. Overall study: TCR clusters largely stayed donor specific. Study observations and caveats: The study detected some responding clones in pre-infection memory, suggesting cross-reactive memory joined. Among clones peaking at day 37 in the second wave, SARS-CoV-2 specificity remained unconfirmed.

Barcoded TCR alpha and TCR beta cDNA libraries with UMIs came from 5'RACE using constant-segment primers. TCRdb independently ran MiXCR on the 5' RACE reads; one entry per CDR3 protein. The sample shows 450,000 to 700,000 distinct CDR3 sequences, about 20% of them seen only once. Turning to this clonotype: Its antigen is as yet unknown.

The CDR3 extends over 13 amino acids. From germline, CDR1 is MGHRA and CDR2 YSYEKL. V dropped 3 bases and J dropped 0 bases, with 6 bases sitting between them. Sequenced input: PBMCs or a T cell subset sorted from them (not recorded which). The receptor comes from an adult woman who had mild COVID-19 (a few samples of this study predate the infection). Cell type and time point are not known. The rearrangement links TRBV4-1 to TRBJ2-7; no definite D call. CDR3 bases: TGCGCCAGCAGCCAGTTACCCTCCTACGAGCAGTACTTC. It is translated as CASSQLPSYEQYF.